A selection of T cell receptor beta chains follows, all from one sample in a study of blood T cell repertoires in COVID-19. The protocol was immunoSEQ multiplex PCR, while the TCRdb copy is restricted to in-frame clones and leaves out a portion. The sample comprises 52,000 or so clones, under 85% of which are singletons, and approximately 15% rests with the top ten. Material: peripheral blood. These receptors were taken from a man aged 40-49 years with acute or convalescent COVID-19. Each CDR3 is given without its conserved first and last residue. Each record gives: D gene, clone size, V gene, CDR3 protein. D genes are given only for firm matches. Size values are once, few and many counts, or a class for expanded clones, and some rows have none.

NA NA TRBV23-1 ASSPSGPRNTEAF
TRBD2 few TRBV2 ASCCGTSGSNEQF
TRBD1 NA TRBV5-5 ASSPYRDRGHSPLH
NA NA TRBV30 AWSVSDRNTEAF
TRBD2 NA TRBV19 ASSIDLGLAGMNTQY
TRBD2 NA TRBV10-3 AISDWRGAGELF
NA NA TRBV6-2/TRBV6-3 ASSYDKRTNTGELF
NA NA TRBV6-5 ASSWGGLGSTEAF
TRBD1 NA TRBV6-1 ASSENRGYEQY
TRBD2 NA TRBV7-2 ASSLGLAGGLNTGELF
NA NA TRBV30 AWSRRPNQPQH
NA NA TRBV27 ASTRVYNSPLH
NA NA TRBV9 ASSVGARSDGYT
TRBD1 few TRBV5-1 ASRGPGQGTDTQY
NA NA TRBV29-1 SVTYRVNTEAF
NA once TRBV7-2 ASSLLGAENTGELF
NA NA TRBV6-5 ASSYSFGPGTGELF
NA NA TRBV18 ASSPDRPGGRNEQF
TRBD2 NA TRBV2 ASTPRGSGRENTQY
TRBD1 once TRBV6-5 ASRRQGMNYGYT
NA NA TRBV19 ASSMAGLTEAF
NA NA TRBV18 ASSPYRGTHSYNEQF
TRBD1 NA TRBV19 ASSFGQDTEAF
TRBD1 NA TRBV27 ASSLLDRVKQPQH
TRBD1 NA TRBV9 ASSPRQGMNTEAF
NA once TRBV14 ASSLRRGTNTGELF
NA NA TRBV9 ASSWREQY
NA once TRBV7-6 ASSLVGFGSGGATF
NA NA TRBV2 ASRQRHEQY
NA NA TRBV28 ASSSPRREAF
TRBD1 NA TRBV18 ASSQDRGPAIGDT
TRBD2 NA TRBV6-2/TRBV6-3 ASSDLASGIGYGVKNIQY
TRBD1 NA TRBV5-1 ASSPDRGRTDTQY
TRBD1 few TRBV18 ASSPVTRDSYGYT
NA NA TRBV19 ASSSDLLGQPQH
NA NA TRBV9 ASSVYGGASEKLF
NA NA TRBV7-9 ASSLSETSGNTIY
NA NA TRBV2 ARRRRGGDYGYT
TRBD1 NA TRBV14 ASSRDSSSGNTIY
NA NA TRBV7-2 ASSLQGTGANVLT
NA NA TRBV10-1 ASSESQGLSTQY
TRBD2 few TRBV30 AWSPGLAGVNEQF
NA NA TRBV27 ASSSIGAGNEKLF
TRBD1 NA TRBV6-5 ASSRPGGYQETQY
NA NA TRBV3-1/TRBV3-2 ASSQVNYGYT
NA NA TRBV30 AWRVQGTGISPLH
TRBD1 NA TRBV5-1 ASSAGTGAYGYT
NA NA TRBV5-1 ASSLAARVADTQY
NA NA TRBV5-1 ASSASNTGNTEAF
NA NA TRBV11-2 ASSLYEHEQF
TRBD2 few TRBV7-8 ASSSTGGGYEQY
NA NA TRBV19 ASSTDPRGWSAGELF
TRBD1 NA TRBV5-1 ASSLVTGSGGSYNSPLH
TRBD1 once TRBV28 ASRPPGQGSGELF
NA NA TRBV5-4 ASSLGSIGRT